What follows are 23 T cell receptor beta chains derived from one specimen sequenced in a study of tissue T cells after allogeneic stem cell transplantation. The repertoire was sequenced with immunoSEQ multiplex PCR; TCRdb's copy has only in-frame clones and lacks some. The sample has thousands of clones; 46% are singletons. The time point denotes: mouse harvest day 14 after allogeneic transplant. The graft held 10^6 splenic CD5+ T cells and 10^7 T-cell-depleted bone marrow cells. The sequenced material came from gut tissue. These receptors all stem from a female BALB/c mouse given C57BL/6 T cells with graft-versus-host disease after an allogeneic hematopoietic cell transplant.

For this clone: Germline and genes: mouse. The CDR3 bases that were read are TGTGCCAGCAGACAATCAGGGGGCCGGAACACCTTGTAC. Translating gives CASRQSGGRNTLY. The whole CDR3 protein is CASRQSGGRNTLYF. The chain uses TRBV26 and TRBJ2-4; the match to TRBD1 covers 8 bases. The CDR3 end is not reached by the read, which stops 1 residue before it; the germline J gene fills it in. Trimming took 6 bases from V and 6 from J; bases not matched to a gene: 8. The germline V gene has CDR1 KGHPV and CDR2 FQNQEV (reference sequence). This CDR3 is 14 amino acids long. The full variable domain, completed using reference TRBV26 and TRBJ2-4, is NSKVIQTPRYLVKGQGQKAKMRCIPEKGHPVVFWYQQNKNNEFKFLINFQNQEVLQQIDMTEKRFSAECPSNSPCSLEIQSSEAGDSALYLCASRQSGGRNTLYFGAGTRLSVL.

As regards this clone: Mouse gene names apply. Read data end 1 residue before the CDR3 end; the end is taken from the germline J gene. At the DNA level, this CDR3 is encoded by other sequences in the same sample as well. The gene calls are TRBV26 and TRBJ1-6; weak D call: TRBD1 (5 bases). TRBJ1-6 is an ORF for which the function is uncertain. The germline CDR1 and CDR2 sequences are KGHPV and FQNQEV (reference sequence). Trimming stripped 0 bases from V and 6 bases from J, with 9 bases between. CDR3 length: 15 residues. The CDR3 loop is CASSLSGASNSPLYF. The CDR3 bases that were read are TGTGCCAGCAGTCTGTCAGGGGCCTCTAATTCGCCCCTCTAC.

Note on this clone: Gene names refer to mouse genes. The CDR3 end lies 1 residue beyond the end of the read and is filled in from the germline J gene. The chain couples TRBV26 to TRBJ1-1; 8 bases agree with TRBD1. The CDR3 loop spans 12 amino acids. Germline CDR1 is KGHPV and CDR2 is FQNQEV (reference sequence). Trimming at V came to 5 bases and at J to 4 bases, leaving 0 bases not matched to a gene. CDR3 in amino acids: CASSGQGTEVFF. The part of the CDR3 DNA that was read is TGTGCCAGCAGTGGACAGGGCACAGAAGTCTTC.

On this clone: Gene names and germline match the mouse. With the read ending 1 residue before the CDR3 end, the germline J gene is used to fill in that end. The chain is built from TRBV3 and TRBJ2-3; no firm D call. Germline V gene lookup returns CDR1 SNHLY and CDR2 FYNGKV (reference sequence). Trimming pared 0 bases from V and 1 base from J, leaving 2 bases between. CDR3 length: 13 residues. The CDR3 reads CASSLAGAETLYF. CDR3 DNA, as far as it was read: TGTGCCAGCAGCTTAGCGGGTGCAGAAACGCTGTAT. Full variable domain (outside the CDR3, taken from reference TRBV3 and TRBJ2-3): GPKVLQIPSHQIIDMGQMVTLNCDPVSNHLYFYWYKQILGQQMEFLVNFYNGKVMEKSKLFKDQFSVERPDGSYFTLKIQPTALEDSAVYFCASSLAGAETLYFGSGTRLTVL.

On this clone itself: Mouse germline and gene names are used. The observed sequence ends 1 residue before the CDR3 terminus, with the missing tail filled in from the germline J gene. V and J are TRBV26 and TRBJ1-2; unclear D gene. The V and J ends lost 4 bases and 1 base respectively, with 4 bases between them. In germline, CDR1 is KGHPV, CDR2 FQNQEV (reference sequence). This CDR3 is built from 12 residues. CDR3 loop: CASSQVNSDYTF. Incomplete CDR3 DNA: TGTGCCAGCAGTCAAGTAAACTCCGACTACACC.

As to this clone: The germline and genes are mouse ones. The missing CDR3 end, 1 residue past where the read stops, is filled in from the germline J gene. This chain uses TRBV23 with TRBJ1-2. This CDR3 contains 13 residues. CDR1 is KGHTA, CDR2 FQNQQP, per germline. The chain's CDR3 is CSSSHATNSDYTF. Incomplete CDR3 DNA: TGCTCCAGCAGTCACGCAACAAACTCCGACTACACC.

As for this clone: These gene names are mouse names. The sequenced fragment ends 1 residue before the CDR3 boundary, so the rest is inferred from the germline J gene. V and J are TRBV13-1 and TRBJ1-5; D call uncertain. CDR3 length equals 12 residues. From germline, CDR1 is NSHNY and CDR2 SYGAGN. The CDR3 loop is CAAVDPNQAPLF. The CDR3 bases that were read are TGTGCAGCAGTGGACCCAAACCAGGCTCCGCTT.

This clone counts as medium-sized. Mouse germline and gene names are used. The observed sequence ends 1 residue before the CDR3 terminus, with the missing tail filled in from the germline J gene. The chain recombines TRBV31 with TRBJ1-3, with 7 bases lining up with TRBD1. The ends lost 1 base at V and 1 base at J; junction bases unmatched: 1. The CDR3 sequence is 14 residues long. Germline V CDR1 and CDR2: GKSSPN, SITVG. CDR3 loop: CAWSQQGSGNTLYF. CDR3 DNA, as far as it was read: TGTGCCTGGAGTCAACAGGGGTCTGGAAATACGCTCTAT.

By share of the sample, this clone is large. Genes and germline are mouse. The read gets to within 1 residue of the CDR3 end, and the germline J gene fills in the rest. This chain uses TRBV31 with TRBJ1-4, with 7 bases identical to TRBD1. Germline loops: CDR1 GKSSPN, CDR2 SITVG. The CDR3 contains 14 residues. V trimming: 1 base; J trimming: 2 bases; junction bases outside the gene matches: 1. CDR3 bases read: TGTGCCTGGAGTCCGACAGGGTCCAACGAAAGATTATTT. Translated: CAWSPTGSNERLF. The complete CDR3 sequence is CAWSPTGSNERLFF.

Details on this clone: Genes and germline are mouse. The sequence runs out 1 residue before the end of the CDR3; the remainder is reconstructed from the germline J gene. This chain links TRBV3 with TRBJ2-4; D is undetermined. V was clipped by 4 bases and J by 0 bases, with 5 bases between them. The CDR3 has 13 amino acids. Germline CDR1 SNHLY, CDR2 FYNGKV (reference sequence). The CDR3 sequence: CASSSTSQNTLYF. The CDR3 bases that were read are TGTGCCAGCAGCTCTACTAGTCAAAACACCTTGTAC.

Points on this clone: Genes and germline come from the mouse. Coverage ceases 1 residue before the CDR3 finishes, and the germline J gene fills in the end. This chain joins TRBV12-1 and TRBJ2-4, with 9 positions matching TRBD2. The trim removed 0 bases at V and 0 bases at J, leaving 6 bases unmatched. This CDR3 region has 17 residues. Germline CDR1 and CDR2: SGHSN and HYEKVE. Partial CDR3 DNA: TGTGCCAGCTCTCTCGATGTCTGGGGGGGTAGTCAAAACACCTTGTAC. Protein product: CASSLDVWGGSQNTLY. In full, the CDR3 reads CASSLDVWGGSQNTLYF.

With regard to this clone: Germline and genes: mouse. Coverage ceases 1 residue before the CDR3 finishes, and the germline J gene fills in the end. This chain connects TRBV3 to TRBJ2-4, with D uncertain. Germline values: CDR1 SNHLY, CDR2 FYNGKV (reference sequence). This CDR3 contains 14 residues. The germline V and J ends were trimmed by 1 base and 3 bases, with 8 bases remaining between them. This CDR3 is CASSLVGQQNTLYF. Partial CDR3 DNA: TGTGCCAGCAGCTTAGTGGGTCAGCAAAACACCTTGTAC.

This clone was found a few times. The gene names given are mouse names. The missing CDR3 end, 1 residue past where the read stops, is filled in from the germline J gene. This sequence joins TRBV26 and TRBJ2-7, with TRBD1 matching over 7 bases. After removal of 3 bases from V and 5 bases from J, the junction contained 1 base not matched to a gene. This CDR3 contains 12 residues. CDR1 is KGHPV and CDR2 is FQNQEV in the germline V gene (reference sequence). This CDR3 is CASSLDRDEQYF. CDR3 bases read: TGTGCCAGCAGTCTCGACAGGGATGAACAGTAC.

This clone was counted between two and nine times. Gene names follow the mouse nomenclature. The read ends 1 residue before the CDR3 terminus; that terminus is restored from the germline J gene. The chain couples TRBV16 to TRBJ2-5, with 9 nucleotides matching TRBD1. J gave up 6 bases and V 4 bases, and 5 bases lay outside the gene matches. This CDR3 has 14 residues. The germline CDR1 and CDR2 sequences are SGHSA and FRNQAP. CDR3 bases read: TGTGCAAGCAGCTCACGGACAGGGGAGGACACCCAGTAC. This encodes CASSSRTGEDTQY. The CDR3 reads in full as CASSSRTGEDTQYF. Full variable domain (rest looked up from reference TRBV16 and TRBJ2-5): NAGVIQTPRHKVTGKGQEATLWCEPISGHSAVFWYRQTIVQGLEFLTYFRNQAPIDDSGMPKERFSAQMPNQSHSTLKIQSTQPQDSAVYLCASSSRTGEDTQYFGPGTRLLVL.

The sample holds a few counts of this clone. The genes and germline here are from mouse. Sequencing ends 1 residue short of the CDR3 end; the germline J gene provides the rest. V usage is TRBV12-2 and J usage is TRBJ2-4; the D is unclear. The CDR3 contains 14 residues. Between the trimmed V and J ends, which lost 2 bases and 0 bases, there was a span of 8 bases. CDR1 is SGHLS, CDR2 HYDKME, per germline. CDR3 residues: CASSHTSSQNTLYF. CDR3 bases read: TGTGCCAGCTCTCACACATCTAGTCAAAACACCTTGTAC.

In the case of this clone: Genes and germline come from the mouse. The sequenced fragment ends 1 residue before the CDR3 boundary, so the rest is inferred from the germline J gene. The chain links TRBV26 to TRBJ1-4, with D hard to call. V lost 4 bases and J 2 bases, leaving 5 bases between the germline ends. This CDR3 contains 13 residues. Germline assignment: CDR1 KGHPV and CDR2 FQNQEV (reference sequence). This CDR3 is CASSRKSNERLFF. The CDR3 bases that were read are TGTGCCAGCAGTCGGAAATCCAACGAAAGATTATTT. Full variable domain (missing parts from reference TRBV26 and TRBJ1-4): NSKVIQTPRYLVKGQGQKAKMRCIPEKGHPVVFWYQQNKNNEFKFLINFQNQEVLQQIDMTEKRFSAECPSNSPCSLEIQSSEAGDSALYLCASSRKSNERLFFGHGTKLSVL.

Regarding this clone: Gene names are mouse gene names. Read coverage stops 1 residue before the CDR3 terminus; the germline J gene supplies the remainder. This sequence joins TRBV13-1 and TRBJ2-1; 10 bases map to TRBD1. CDR1 is NSHNY, CDR2 SYGAGN, per germline. The V gene end was trimmed by 3 bases and the J gene end by 6 bases; junction bases not matched to a gene: 3. This CDR3 spans 14 amino acids. The sequenced CDR3 bases are TGTGCCAGCAGTGCCGGGACAGGGGTTGCTGAGCAGTTC. Protein: CASSAGTGVAEQF. The CDR3 in full is CASSAGTGVAEQFF.

About this clone: The gene names given are mouse names. The read terminates 1 residue before the CDR3 end, so the remaining end is supplied by the germline J gene. The chain employs TRBV19 and TRBJ2-4; the match to TRBD2 covers 7 bases. Per the germline V gene, CDR1 is FNHDT and CDR2 is SITEND (reference sequence). The CDR3 runs 16 residues. V lost 2 bases and J lost 0; bases outside the gene matches: 6. The DNA read from the CDR3 is TGTGCCAGCAGTATTGCGACTGGGTCCAGTCAAAACACCTTGTAC. This gives the protein CASSIATGSSQNTLY. Given in full, the CDR3 is CASSIATGSSQNTLYF.

This clone is classed as large. The gene names here belong to mouse. The read ends 1 residue early relative to the CDR3; the germline J gene fills the gap. Other DNA sequences in the same sample also yield this CDR3. The J gene is TRBJ1-2, the V gene TRBV13-2; D might be TRBD1 (6 bases). Germline V gene data show CDR1 as NNHNN and CDR2 as SYGAGS (reference sequence). The germline V and J ends were trimmed by 3 bases and 0 bases, with 12 bases remaining between them. This CDR3 has 15 amino acids. CDR3 loop: CASGGPGQTNSDYTF. The sequenced part of the CDR3 DNA is TGTGCCAGCGGTGGTCCGGGACAAACAAACTCCGACTACACC.

About this clone itself: The gene symbols are mouse symbols. The read ends 1 residue before the CDR3 terminus; that terminus is restored from the germline J gene. V and J are TRBV3 and TRBJ2-1; D not certain. CDR3 length: 14 amino acids. Trimming cost V 2 bases and J 6 bases, with 11 bases left between them. The V gene's germline CDR1 is SNHLY and CDR2 FYNGKV (reference sequence). The CDR3 spells CASSLPVNGAEQFF. The CDR3 bases that were read are TGTGCCAGCAGCTTACCAGTGAATGGTGCTGAGCAGTTC.

Points on this clone: The genes and germline here are from mouse. The read gets to within 1 residue of the CDR3 end, and the germline J gene fills in the rest. The chain recombines TRBV26 with TRBJ1-6; D is unresolved. TRBJ1-6 is given ORF status, its function remaining uncertain. Deletions cut 0 bases from V and 6 bases from J, with 3 bases between. The CDR3 contains 13 residues. In germline, CDR1 is KGHPV, CDR2 FQNQEV (reference sequence). The covered CDR3 bases are TGTGCCAGCAGTCTGTCGGCTAATTCGCCCCTCTAC. It yields the protein CASSLSANSPLY. The complete CDR3 reads CASSLSANSPLYF.

In its sample, this clone was seen a few times. Each gene name is a mouse one. From the germline J gene comes the end of the CDR3, since the read stops 1 residue before it. The gene calls are TRBV12-2 and TRBJ1-2; TRBD1 matches 7 bases. The length of the CDR3 is 13 residues. CDR1 and CDR2 from the germline V gene are SGHLS and HYDKME. J lost 2 bases, V lost 2 bases, and 1 base had no gene match. The CDR3 bases that were read are TGTGCCAGCTCTCCGGGACAGAACTCCGACTACACC. This translates into CASSPGQNSDYT. The full CDR3 protein is CASSPGQNSDYTF.

With respect to this clone: Gene names and germline refer to mouse. The missing CDR3 end, 1 residue past where the read stops, is filled in from the germline J gene. The chain uses TRBV26 and TRBJ2-1, with D perhaps TRBD1 (5 bases). Germline V gives CDR1 KGHPV, CDR2 FQNQEV (reference sequence). The CDR3 has 13 residues. V lost 4 bases, J lost 1 base, and 5 bases lay in between. The CDR3 sequence is CASSQGNYAEQFF. The part of the CDR3 DNA that was read is TGTGCCAGCAGTCAGGGGAACTATGCTGAGCAGTTC.